Below, 27 T cell receptor beta chains from the same sample are listed, as sequenced in a study of T cells after yellow fever vaccination. TCRdb itself ran the 5' RACE reads through MiXCR, one entry per CDR3 protein. The sample gives 500,000 to 650,000 distinct CDR3 sequences, about a sixth of which show up once; 17% is in the top ten. The specimen comprised PBMCs, sampled roughly 5 days after the first yellow fever vaccination. All receptors derive from a man between 18 and 29 years old who received the YFV17D yellow fever vaccine.

This clonotype showed up just a few times. This chain uses TRBV4-1 with TRBJ1-4, with D unclear. CDR1 and CDR2 (germline): MGHRA, YSYEKL. CDR3 length: 17 amino acids. V lost 1 base to trimming and J lost 4 bases, with 16 bases between them. The CDR3 DNA reads TGCGCCAGCAGCCAAGGGGCAGGAATAGCCCTTAATGAAAAACTGTTTTTT. Its protein is CASSQGAGIALNEKLFF.

The rearrangement joins TRBV12-5 to TRBJ2-1; D unresolved. CDR1 and CDR2 (germline): LGHNT, FRNRAP. This CDR3 is 16 amino acids long. Trimming removed 2 bases from V and 10 bases from J, with 21 bases in between. For the CDR3, the DNA is TGTGCTAGTGGTTTGCCCCCCTCCCGCGGCTCCGAAGAGCAGTTCTTC. Residues: CASGLPPSRGSEEQFF.

This clonotype was seen only a few times. This chain joins TRBV12-5 and TRBJ2-7; perhaps TRBD1 as D (7 bases). Per the germline V gene, CDR1 is LGHNT and CDR2 is FRNRAP. V lost 0 bases to trimming and J lost 6 bases, with 21 bases between them. The CDR3 length is 17 residues. The CDR3 DNA sequence: TGTGCTAGTGGTTTGGTACTCGGGGGACAGAGGGGGTTCGAGCAGTACTTC. This encodes CASGLVLGGQRGFEQYF.

This clonotype turned up a few times. The chain joins TRBV7-2 to TRBJ1-1, with a weak D call TRBD1 (6 bases). The length of the CDR3 is 12 residues. Germline loops: CDR1 SGHTA, CDR2 FQGNSA. V was cut by 8 bases and J by 8 bases, with 15 bases left in between. CDR3 DNA: TGTGCCAGCGGGGGCCTTTATAACGAAGCTTTCTTT. Translating gives CASGGLYNEAFF. Complete variable domain (other parts from reference TRBV7-2 and TRBJ1-1): GAGVSQSPSNKVTEKGKDVELRCDPISGHTALYWYRQSLGQGLEFLIYFQGNSAPDKSGLPSDRFSAERTGGSVSTLTIQRTQQEDSAVYLCASGGLYNEAFFGQGTRLTVV.

The chain uses TRBV20-1 and TRBJ1-1; D call uncertain. Germline V gives CDR1 DFQATT, CDR2 SNEGSKA (reference sequence). The CDR3 is 14 residues long. Trimming pared 4 bases from V and 0 bases from J, leaving 12 bases between. This CDR3 is CSATDGPMNTEAFF. CDR3 sequence (DNA): TGCAGTGCTACAGACGGACCAATGAACACTGAAGCTTTCTTT.

This chain connects TRBV20-1 to TRBJ2-1, with 8 bases matching TRBD1. Germline-derived CDR1 and CDR2 are DFQATT and SNEGSKA (reference sequence). The trim removed 3 bases at V and 5 bases at J, leaving 15 bases unmatched. The CDR3 is 17 residues long. Here the CDR3 DNA reads TGCAGTGCTAGTCCTGTTGAAGGACAGGGCTATCACAATGAGCAGTTCTTC. The encoded protein is CSASPVEGQGYHNEQFF.

The chain links TRBV20-1 to TRBJ2-7; D is unclear. Germline loops: CDR1 DFQATT, CDR2 SNEGSKA (reference sequence). The CDR3 runs 13 residues. V was shortened by 6 bases and J by 3 bases, with 15 bases between the two germline ends. The CDR3 here is CSALRQASYEQYF. Here the CDR3 DNA reads TGCAGTGCCTTGAGGCAGGCTAGCTACGAGCAGTACTTC.

The chain links TRBV29-1 to TRBJ2-3; possible D gene TRBD2, 6 bases. CDR1 and CDR2 (germline): SQVTM, ANQGSEA. The CDR3 has 12 residues. V lost 4 bases and J 6 bases, leaving 11 bases between the germline ends. Here the CDR3 DNA reads TGCAGCGTTGCGGGGGATGACGATACGCAGTATTTT. This encodes CSVAGDDDTQYF.

This clonotype has a handful of counts. The rearrangement links TRBV19 to TRBJ2-4, with D possibly called TRBD1 or TRBD2 (6 bases each). Per germline, CDR1 LNHDA and CDR2 SQIVND (reference sequence). The V end was cut by 5 bases, the J end by 5 bases, with 16 bases between. This CDR3 contains 15 residues. CDR3 residues: CASSLPGGAENIQYF. The CDR3 nucleotides read TGTGCCAGTAGTCTCCCCGGGGGCGCAGAAAACATTCAGTACTTC.

This clonotype has just a few counts. The chain carries TRBV7-2 and TRBJ1-2, with D hard to call. The CDR3 length is 13 residues. Germline lookup yields CDR1 SGHTA and CDR2 FQGNSA. V was shortened by 8 bases and J by 8 bases, with 18 bases between the two germline ends. CDR3 in amino acids: CASAPLEASGYTF. CDR3 in DNA: TGTGCCAGCGCCCCTCTGGAGGCGTCGGGCTACACCTTC.

The chain links TRBV6-2 or TRBV6-3 to TRBJ2-7; a weak D match, TRBD1 (6 bases). The V end was cut by 6 bases, the J end by 3 bases, with 12 bases between. Germline V gives CDR1 MNHEY, CDR2 SVGEGT. The CDR3 runs to 13 residues. The CDR3 here is CASSPDRDYEQYF. The CDR3 nucleotides are TGTGCCAGCAGCCCGGACAGAGACTACGAGCAGTACTTC.

The V gene is TRBV7-9, the J gene TRBJ1-1; D possibly corresponds to TRBD1 (6 bases). The V end was cut by 7 bases, the J end by 7 bases, with 13 bases between. Germline V gives CDR1 SEHNR, CDR2 FQNEAQ (reference sequence). The CDR3 is 12 amino acids. The CDR3: CASTNRDIEAFF. The CDR3 DNA follows: TGTGCCAGCACCAATAGGGACATTGAAGCTTTCTTT.

This chain links TRBV20-1 with TRBJ2-2, with D tentatively TRBD1 (6 bases). Germline V CDR1 and CDR2: DFQATT, SNEGSKA (reference sequence). With 5 bases removed from V and 4 bases from J, the gap between germline ends came to 11 bases. This CDR3 spans 13 amino acids. CDR3 protein: CSAVEGVTGELFF. The CDR3 DNA sequence: TGCAGTGCTGTCGAGGGGGTCACCGGGGAGCTGTTTTTT.

This clonotype was picked up a small number of times. V is TRBV3-1 and J is TRBJ2-2, with 9 bases lining up with TRBD2. V gave up 1 base and J gave up 0 bases; unmatched junction bases: 9. CDR1 is LGHDT, CDR2 YNNKEL, per germline (reference sequence). This CDR3 region has 19 residues. The chain's CDR3 is CASSQGASGATPNTGELFF. The CDR3 DNA sequence: TGTGCCAGCAGCCAAGGGGCTAGCGGGGCGACTCCGAACACCGGGGAGCTGTTTTTT.

V usage is TRBV19 and J usage is TRBJ2-6, with D possibly matching TRBD2 (7 bases). Germline lookup yields CDR1 LNHDA and CDR2 SQIVND (reference sequence). This CDR3 is built from 16 residues. CDR3 in DNA: TGTGCGTCGACGGGGGGCTCGTTATCTGGGGCCAACGTCCTGACTTTC. Residues: CASTGGSLSGANVLTF. Using reference TRBV19 and TRBJ2-6 for the parts outside the CDR3, the full variable domain is DGGITQSPKYLFRKEGQNVTLSCEQNLNHDAMYWYRQDPGQGLRLIYYSQIVNDFQKGDIAEGYSVSREKKESFPLTVTSAQKNPTAFYLCASTGGSLSGANVLTFGAGSRLTVL.

This chain joins TRBV7-9 and TRBJ2-3; either TRBD1 or TRBD2 may supply D (6 bases each). V was cut by 6 bases and J by 6 bases, with 10 bases left in between. In germline, CDR1 is SEHNR, CDR2 FQNEAQ (reference sequence). This CDR3 region has 12 residues. The CDR3 region is CASSKGGDTQYF. The CDR3 coding sequence is TGTGCCAGCAGTAAGGGGGGTGATACGCAGTATTTT. The variable domain in full, with the rest retrieved from reference TRBV7-9 and TRBJ2-3, is DTGVSQNPRHKITKRGQNVTFRCDPISEHNRLYWYRQTLGQGPEFLTYFQNEAQLEKSRLLSDRFSAERPKGSFSTLEIQRTEQGDSAMYLCASSKGGDTQYFGPGTRLTVL.

This clonotype was observed a few times. This chain uses TRBV6-1 with TRBJ2-7; 8 nucleotides align to TRBD2. J lost 4 bases, V lost 10 bases, and 12 bases had no gene match. Looked up from germline, CDR1 is MNHNS and CDR2 is SASEGT. This CDR3 has 14 residues. This CDR3 is CATRRRGGGYEQYF. The CDR3 nucleotides are TGTGCCACCCGACGTCGGGGGGGCGGGTACGAGCAGTACTTC.

The chain carries TRBV24-1 and TRBJ1-4, with a weak D call TRBD1 (5 bases). The V end lost 0 bases, the J end lost 4 bases, and 5 bases lay between the germline ends. Looked up from germline, CDR1 is KGHDR and CDR2 is SFDVKD. This CDR3 contains 14 residues. DNA of the CDR3: TGTGCCACCAGTGATTTGGACAGTAATGAAAAACTGTTTTTT. It translates to CATSDLDSNEKLFF.

The sample holds a few counts of this clonotype. The chain recombines TRBV15 with TRBJ2-5; D may be TRBD1 (5 bases). The CDR3 length is 14 residues. Germline V CDR1 and CDR2: LNHNV, YYDKDF (reference sequence). The germline V and J ends were trimmed by 1 base and 5 bases, with 11 bases remaining between them. The chain's CDR3 is CATSRATGPETQYF. CDR3 sequence (DNA): TGTGCCACCAGCAGAGCAACAGGTCCGGAGACCCAGTACTTC.

This clonotype turned up a few times. The rearrangement links TRBV20-1 to TRBJ1-2; D might be TRBD1 (6 bases). Germline loops: CDR1 DFQATT, CDR2 SNEGSKA (reference sequence). Trimming shortened V by 6 bases and J by 1 base, and 18 bases separated the two germline ends. The CDR3 spans 15 residues. The DNA for the CDR3 is TGCAGTGCCCCCGGCCGAGGGGGTCTTAACTATGGCTACACCTTC. Amino acids: CSAPGRGGLNYGYTF.

This clonotype was counted only a few times. The rearrangement links TRBV7-9 to TRBJ2-5; D gene ambiguous. CDR3 size: 14 residues. Germline-derived CDR1 and CDR2 are SEHNR and FQNEAQ (reference sequence). The V end lost 6 bases, the J end lost 5 bases, and 16 bases lay between the germline ends. CDR3 coding DNA: TGTGCCAGCAGTTCTCAGTCTGGGGATGAGACCCAGTACTTC. Translation: CASSSQSGDETQYF.

The chain uses TRBV5-5 and TRBJ1-2; possible D gene TRBD1, 5 bases. The V and J ends lost 0 bases and 4 bases respectively, with 10 bases between them. CDR3 length: 14 residues. The V gene's germline CDR1 is SGHKS and CDR2 YYEKEE (reference sequence). Written as DNA, the CDR3 is TGTGCCAGCAGCTTGGGGATGACAGCCTATGGCTACACCTTC. It yields the protein CASSLGMTAYGYTF.

V usage is TRBV4-1 and J usage is TRBJ1-2; D possibly corresponds to TRBD1 (5 bases). Trimming cost V 4 bases and J 4 bases, with 22 bases left between them. From germline, CDR1 is MGHRA and CDR2 YSYEKL. The CDR3 runs 17 residues. CDR3 sequence (DNA): TGCGCCAGCAGCCCCGGGATTGTCCAAGGGGCAGTCTATGGCTACACCTTC. Amino acids: CASSPGIVQGAVYGYTF.

J is TRBJ1-5 and V is TRBV5-1; D might be TRBD1 (5 bases). Germline CDR1 reads SGHRS; CDR2 reads YFSETQ. Between the trimmed V and J ends, which lost 1 base and 1 base, there was a span of 12 bases. The CDR3 contains 16 residues. The CDR3, as DNA: TGCGCCAGCAGCTTGCTGAGCCAGGGAAGCAATCAGCCCCAGCATTTT. It translates to CASSLLSQGSNQPQHF.

This clonotype was seen a few times. The chain uses TRBV7-2 and TRBJ2-2; 11 bases agree with TRBD2. V lost 11 bases and J lost 7; bases outside the gene matches: 3. The CDR3 is made up of 12 amino acids. Per germline, CDR1 SGHTA and CDR2 FQGNSA. CDR3 region: CARSGGGGELFF. Written as DNA, the CDR3 is TGTGCCCGTAGCGGGGGGGGCGGGGAGCTGTTTTTT.

This clonotype was recorded a few times. This chain links TRBV7-9 with TRBJ1-1; D gene uncertain. Trimming shortened V by 5 bases and J by 6 bases, and 10 bases separated the two germline ends. CDR1 SEHNR and CDR2 FQNEAQ come from the germline V gene (reference sequence). The length of the CDR3 is 12 residues. Here the CDR3 DNA reads TGTGCCAGCAGCCCGGCCCCGGCTGAAGCTTTCTTT. Translated, it gives CASSPAPAEAFF.

The gene calls are TRBV7-7 and TRBJ2-5; 8 nucleotides line up with TRBD2. CDR3 length: 16 residues. The V segment lost 1 base and the J segment 5 bases; nucleotides outside the gene matches: 9. Germline assignment: CDR1 SSHAT and CDR2 FNYEAQ (reference sequence). The CDR3 region has the DNA TGTGCCAGCAGCTTAGTAGGAGCGGGGGTAGGGGAGACCCAGTACTTC. Protein: CASSLVGAGVGETQYF.